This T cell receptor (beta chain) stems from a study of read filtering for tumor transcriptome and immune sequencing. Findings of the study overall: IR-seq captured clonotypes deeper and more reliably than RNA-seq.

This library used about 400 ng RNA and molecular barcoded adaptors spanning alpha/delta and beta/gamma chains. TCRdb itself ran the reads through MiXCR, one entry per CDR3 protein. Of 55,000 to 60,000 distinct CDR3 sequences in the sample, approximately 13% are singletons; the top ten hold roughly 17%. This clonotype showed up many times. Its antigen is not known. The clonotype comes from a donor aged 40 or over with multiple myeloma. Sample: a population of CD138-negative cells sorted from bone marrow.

In nucleotides, the CDR3 is TGCAGTGCTCACCCGGGACTGAACTCCTACGAGCAGTACTTC. Translation: CSAHPGLNSYEQYF. This chain connects TRBV20-1 to TRBJ2-7, with D possibly being TRBD2 (6 bases). Germline V gene lookup returns CDR1 DFQATT and CDR2 SNEGSKA (reference sequence). This CDR3 has 14 amino acids. The V end lost 5 bases, the J end lost 0 bases, and 14 bases lay between the germline ends.